One T cell receptor beta chain is described in this entry. These data belong to a study of blood T cell repertoires in COVID-19. Study details: PBMCs, B-cell-depleted T cells, or T cells provided the cDNA or gDNA that made up the material.

The study assigned cohorts using participant-reported clinical history. Repertoires were generated with immunoSEQ multiplex PCR, while TCRdb's copy carries only in-frame clones and drops some. This table has 200,000 to 250,000 clones, about 79% appearing once. Trimming left V 8 bases short and J 5 bases short, with 12 bases between. This CDR3 is built from 13 residues. CDR1 and CDR2 (germline): SNHLY, FYNNEI. Source material: PBMCs or T cells enriched from blood (not recorded which). V is TRBV2 and J is TRBJ2-2; D possibly corresponds to TRBD2 (5 bases). The sequence was collected from a woman aged 60 to 75 who had recovered from COVID-19. CDR3 in amino acids: CASRKGGTGELFF. The DNA for the CDR3 is TGTGCCAGCCGAAAAGGCGGGACCGGGGAGCTGTTTTTT.